A single sample gave rise to the 18 T cell receptor beta chains below, sequenced in a study of CD8+ T cells in alopecia areata. Extraction of RNA preceded its reverse transcription into cDNA, which served as the sequencing template. Clones were sequenced by immunoSEQ multiplex PCR, and TCRdb holds only the in-frame ones, with some missing. The data show about 180,000 clones, around 63% seen once. This specimen was CD4+ T cells sorted from blood, taken at week 0. The origin of the receptors is a human donor with alopecia areata.

V is TRBV7-7 and J is TRBJ2-7; D is unclear. The CDR3 is 14 amino acids. Germline lookup yields CDR1 SSHAT and CDR2 FNYEAQ (reference sequence). V gave up 5 bases and J gave up 5 bases, with 16 bases separating them. CDR3 in DNA: TGTGCCAGCAGCCCGTCGGGCCTAAGGAACGAGCAGTACTTC. This gives the protein CASSPSGLRNEQYF.

This clone was seen just once. One junction end disagrees with the germline gene, perhaps due to a read error. The rearrangement links TRBV30 to TRBJ1-6, with D unclear. The CDR3 spans 15 residues. Germline lookup yields CDR1 GTSNPN and CDR2 SVGIG (reference sequence). CDR3 sequence (DNA): TGTGCCTGGAGACCATTAGACCGCCGTGATTCTCCCCTCCACTTT. Its translation is CAWRPLDRRDSPLHF.

This sequence joins TRBV7-2 and TRBJ2-1; D is perhaps TRBD2 (6 bases). The CDR3 sequence is 15 residues long. Trimming stripped 2 bases from V and 8 bases from J, with 16 bases between. CDR1 is SGHTA and CDR2 is FQGNSA in the germline V gene. Here the CDR3 DNA reads TGTGCCAGCAGCTTAACCCAGACTAGGCCCCATGAGCAGTTCTTC. This codes for CASSLTQTRPHEQFF. Combining the CDR3 with reference TRBV7-2 and TRBJ2-1 gives the whole variable domain GAGVSQSPSNKVTEKGKDVELRCDPISGHTALYWYRQSLGQGLEFLIYFQGNSAPDKSGLPSDRFSAERTGGSVSTLTIQRTQQEDSAVYLCASSLTQTRPHEQFFGPGTRLTVL.

This chain links TRBV5-6 with TRBJ1-4; a possible D gene is TRBD1 (5 bases). From germline, CDR1 is SGHDT and CDR2 YYEEEE. V was clipped by 3 bases and J by 3 bases, with 12 bases between them. The CDR3 loop spans 15 amino acids. CDR3 sequence reads: CASSSARQSNEKLFF. For the CDR3, the DNA is TGTGCCAGCAGCTCAGCAAGACAGTCTAATGAAAAACTGTTTTTT.

The chain is built from TRBV7-9 and TRBJ1-6; TRBD1 matches 7 bases. The CDR3 spans 14 residues. Germline CDR1 reads SEHNR; CDR2 reads FQNEAQ (reference sequence). The V gene end was trimmed by 3 bases and the J gene end by 9 bases; junction bases not matched to a gene: 5. CDR3 in DNA: TGTGCCAGCAGCTTGGAACAGGGGACTTCACCCCTCCACTTT. This gives the protein CASSLEQGTSPLHF.

V usage is TRBV4-3 and J usage is TRBJ2-5; D remains ambiguous. This CDR3 is built from 15 residues. The V gene lost 1 base and the J gene lost 5 bases, with 14 bases spanning the gap. CDR1 and CDR2 (germline): LGHNA, YSLEER. The CDR3: CASSQGLGIQETQYF. The CDR3 coding sequence is TGCGCCAGCAGCCAAGGGTTGGGGATTCAGGAGACCCAGTACTTC.

The CDR3 is CASSSGPREGSPLHF. The DNA for the CDR3 is TGTGCCAGCAGCTCCGGACCCAGGGAAGGCTCACCCCTCCACTTT. J is TRBJ1-6 and V is TRBV5-6; tentatively, D is TRBD1 (5 bases). Germline V gene data show CDR1 as SGHDT and CDR2 as YYEEEE. This CDR3 has 15 amino acids. V lost 3 bases and J 10 bases, leaving 17 bases between the germline ends.

This clone came up once. Other DNA variants within this sample encode the same CDR3. This chain joins TRBV2 and TRBJ2-6, with D unresolved. Per germline, CDR1 SNHLY and CDR2 FYNNEI. The CDR3 covers 12 residues. V lost 8 bases and J lost 0, with 2 bases in between. CDR3 bases: TGTGCCAGCCGCTCTGGGGCCAACGTCCTGACTTTC. Translation: CASRSGANVLTF.

This clone was detected only a few times. The chain links TRBV5-4 to TRBJ2-1; D is unresolved. Trimming pared 0 bases from V and 0 bases from J, leaving 4 bases between. This CDR3 has 14 residues. Germline V CDR1 and CDR2: SGHNT, YYREEE (reference sequence). CDR3 sequence reads: CASSLDTSYNEQFF. CDR3 DNA sequence: TGTGCCAGCAGCTTGGACACCTCCTACAATGAGCAGTTCTTC.

The CDR3 region is CASAGTENQPQHF. The CDR3 DNA follows: TGTGCCAGCGCCGGGACGGAAAATCAGCCCCAGCATTTT. J is TRBJ1-5 and V is TRBV25-1; D is possibly TRBD1 (5 bases). This CDR3 spans 13 amino acids. The germline CDR1 and CDR2 sequences are MGHDK and SYGVNS. Trimming took 8 bases from V and 4 from J, leaving 12 bases between them.

The chain carries TRBV29-1 and TRBJ2-1; D is unclear. This CDR3 region has 15 residues. CDR1 SQVTM and CDR2 ANQGSEA come from the germline V gene. V dropped 6 bases and J dropped 5 bases, with 20 bases sitting between them. CDR3 DNA: TGCAGCGTCGCAGCCTCAACGATACTTGACAATGAGCAGTTCTTC. It yields the protein CSVAASTILDNEQFF.

The chain carries TRBV10-3 and TRBJ2-7; TRBD2 matches 7 bases. The length of the CDR3 is 14 residues. Germline V gives CDR1 ENHRY, CDR2 SYGVKD. The ends lost 6 bases at V and 6 bases at J; junction bases unmatched: 11. CDR3 DNA sequence: TGTGCCATCAGCTCCATCCGGGACTATGCCGAGCAGTACTTC. Translating it yields CAISSIRDYAEQYF.

The chain links TRBV15 to TRBJ2-3; 7 nucleotides match TRBD1. V was clipped by 2 bases and J by 1 base; unmatched bases: 9. CDR3 length equals 17 residues. The germline V gene has CDR1 LNHNV and CDR2 YYDKDF (reference sequence). CDR3 region: CATSRPRGQAGTDTQYF. The DNA for the CDR3 is TGTGCCACCAGCAGACCCCGAGGACAGGCCGGCACAGATACGCAGTATTTT.

This clone has a handful of counts. J is TRBJ1-1 and V is TRBV18; D is unresolved. Trimming took 1 base from V and 0 from J, leaving 3 bases between them. Germline CDR1 is KGHSH and CDR2 is LQKENI. The CDR3 is 13 amino acids. CDR3 sequence: CASSPQMNTEAFF. The CDR3 nucleotides are TGTGCCAGCTCACCACAAATGAACACTGAAGCTTTCTTT.

The chain is built from TRBV11-2 and TRBJ2-7; D uncertain. The length of the CDR3 is 12 residues. Germline loops: CDR1 SGHAT, CDR2 FQNNGV. Trimming removed 3 bases from V and 4 bases from J, with 7 bases in between. The chain's CDR3 is CASSFLAYEQYF. CDR3 in DNA: TGTGCCAGCAGCTTCTTGGCATACGAGCAGTACTTC.

The rearrangement joins TRBV29-1 to TRBJ1-1; D not certain. The CDR3 is made up of 12 amino acids. V was pared by 7 bases and J by 1 base, with 10 bases between. Per the germline V gene, CDR1 is SQVTM and CDR2 is ANQGSEA. The DNA for the CDR3 is TGCAGCGCATTCTGGGGGAACACTGAAGCTTTCTTT. As protein: CSAFWGNTEAFF.

V usage is TRBV27 and J usage is TRBJ1-2, with D hard to call. This CDR3 is 13 amino acids long. Germline V gene sequence: CDR1 MNHEY, CDR2 SMNVEV (reference sequence). Between the trimmed V and J ends, which lost 7 bases and 8 bases, there was a span of 17 bases. The CDR3 nucleotides are TGTGCCAGCAAGGCGATGGGCGAACGGGGCTACACCTTC. This sequence encodes CASKAMGERGYTF.

This clone showed up just once. This chain uses TRBV29-1 with TRBJ1-5, with D possibly being TRBD1 (5 bases). Trimming took off 7 bases at V and 2 bases at J, with 9 bases between the two ends. Germline V gives CDR1 SQVTM, CDR2 ANQGSEA. The CDR3 length is 12 residues. The CDR3 loop reads CSGGEGNQPQHF. CDR3 DNA: TGCAGCGGGGGGGAGGGCAATCAGCCCCAGCATTTT. Complete variable domain (other parts from reference TRBV29-1 and TRBJ1-5): SAVISQKPSRDICQRGTSLTIQCQVDSQVTMMFWYRQQPGQSLTLIATANQGSEATYESGFVIDKFPISRPNLTFSTLTVSNMSPEDSSIYLCSGGEGNQPQHFGDGTRLSIL.